Below, one TCR beta chain is given with its context. No antigen is known for it. This specimen belongs to a study of radiotherapy plus CTLA-4 blockade in lung cancer. General observations from the study: Clones of tumor-derived TCRs expanded in blood after radiotherapy plus ipilimumab.

The data were produced by immunoSEQ multiplex PCR, yet TCRdb's version contains in-frame clones alone and is incomplete. The sample consists of about 32,000 clones, more than 70% of them appearing once. The CDR3 runs to 15 residues. Per the germline V gene, CDR1 is SGHTA and CDR2 is FQGTGA. V shed 3 bases and J 5 bases; nucleotides not matched to a gene: 6. This sequence was found in a human donor with non-small cell lung cancer who had stable disease on radiotherapy plus ipilimumab. The chain uses TRBV7-3 and TRBJ2-1; 8 bases are shared with TRBD2. The sample here was peripheral blood, taken from a patient treated with radiotherapy plus ipilimumab. As DNA, the CDR3 is TGTGCCAGCAGCTTCGCTAGCGGGTTAGACAATGAGCAGTTCTTC. It specifies CASSFASGLDNEQFF.